The 23 T cell receptor beta chains below come from one sample, sequenced in a study of shared clonotypes between healthy human individuals. Clones were read by immunoSEQ multiplex PCR, and TCRdb kept only the in-frame ones, dropping some. The sample has about 750,000 clones; almost 95% are singletons. The naive CD8 population came from CD45RO-negative cells selected for CCR7, without terminally differentiated effector memory CD45RA+ cells. Sequenced material: naive CD8+ T cells sorted from blood. Every receptor here comes from a young man in good health.

This chain's CDR3 is CASSFLARVGTEAFF. CDR3 nucleotides: TGTGCCAGCAGTTTTCTGGCCAGGGTTGGCACTGAAGCTTTCTTT. This chain uses TRBV28 with TRBJ1-1; D may be TRBD1 (5 bases). V dropped 3 bases and J dropped 4 bases, with 15 bases sitting between them. Germline V gene lookup returns CDR1 MDHEN and CDR2 SYDVKM. This CDR3 has 15 amino acids.

The V and J genes are TRBV11-2 and TRBJ2-7, with 8 bases that match TRBD2. This CDR3 region has 16 residues. Trimming cost V 3 bases and J 2 bases; bases outside gene matches: 9. Per the germline V gene, CDR1 is SGHAT and CDR2 is FQNNGV. In DNA form, the CDR3 reads TGTGCCAGCAGCTTCGGGAGGGGCGAGAGAACCTACGAGCAGTACTTC. The encoded protein is CASSFGRGERTYEQYF.

The chain joins TRBV6-1 to TRBJ2-7; a possible D gene is TRBD2 (5 bases). V dropped 1 base and J dropped 2 bases, with 12 bases sitting between them. The germline CDR1 and CDR2 sequences are MNHNS and SASEGT. This CDR3 is 15 amino acids long. CDR3 nucleotides: TGTGCCAGCAGTGAAGAGGACGTCGGGGCCTACGAGCAGTACTTC. Translating gives CASSEEDVGAYEQYF.

The rearrangement joins TRBV28 to TRBJ1-5; TRBD1 is a possible D gene (5 bases). Trimming pared 3 bases from V and 3 bases from J, leaving 12 bases between. The CDR3 extends over 15 amino acids. Germline CDR1 reads MDHEN; CDR2 reads SYDVKM. In nucleotides, the CDR3 is TGTGCCAGCAGTTTCCAGGGTAAGCCCAATCAGCCCCAGCATTTT. Its protein product is CASSFQGKPNQPQHF.

The chain carries TRBV5-1 and TRBJ2-1; D not certain. Germline lookup yields CDR1 SGHRS and CDR2 YFSETQ. The V and J ends lost 2 bases and 7 bases respectively, with 22 bases between them. CDR3 length: 17 residues. The DNA of the CDR3 is TGCGCCAGCAGCTTTTTGGCAGAACCAAGCCAAATAAATGAGCAGTTCTTC. It translates to CASSFLAEPSQINEQFF.

This sequence joins TRBV29-1 and TRBJ2-5; 13 bases align to TRBD2. The CDR3 length is 18 residues. CDR1 is SQVTM and CDR2 is ANQGSEA in the germline V gene. Trimming cost V 8 bases and J 3 bases; bases outside gene matches: 18. Here the CDR3 DNA reads TGCAGCCCCGAAAGGACTAGCGGGAGCTTGGGGTATGAAGAGACCCAGTACTTC. It codes for CSPERTSGSLGYEETQYF.

This rearrangement joins TRBV27 to TRBJ1-3; weak D call: TRBD1 (6 bases). Germline lookup yields CDR1 MNHEY and CDR2 SMNVEV (reference sequence). CDR3 length equals 14 residues. The V end was cut by 3 bases, the J end by 2 bases, with 8 bases between. The CDR3 loop reads CASSFGQPGNTIYF. The CDR3 nucleotides read TGTGCCAGCAGTTTTGGACAGCCTGGAAACACCATATATTTT.

The J gene is TRBJ2-3, the V gene TRBV18; TRBD1 is a possible D gene (6 bases). Germline V gene data show CDR1 as KGHSH and CDR2 as LQKENI. The CDR3 runs 14 residues. V was cut by 3 bases and J by 2 bases, with 9 bases left in between. CDR3: CASSPTGYTDTQYF. The CDR3 nucleotides are TGTGCCAGCTCACCCACAGGGTACACAGATACGCAGTATTTT. The full variable domain, its missing parts supplied by reference TRBV18 and TRBJ2-3, is NAGVMQNPRHLVRRRGQEARLRCSPMKGHSHVYWYRQLPEEGLKFMVYLQKENIIDESGMPKERFSAEFPKEGPSILRIQQVVRGDSAAYFCASSPTGYTDTQYFGPGTRLTVL.

The chain uses TRBV19 and TRBJ1-1; 7 bases are shared with TRBD1. From germline, CDR1 is LNHDA and CDR2 SQIVND (reference sequence). The CDR3 has 13 residues. V lost 7 bases and J lost 5; bases outside the gene matches: 7. This CDR3 is CASIADRATEAFF. DNA of the CDR3: TGTGCCAGTATCGCCGACAGGGCAACTGAAGCTTTCTTT.

In regard to this clone: A read error may account for a junction end that differs from germline. The rearrangement uses TRBV7-3 and TRBJ2-1; no reliable D call. Germline V gene lookup returns CDR1 SGHTA and CDR2 FQGTGA. The CDR3 runs 12 residues. The CDR3 bases are TGTGCCAGCAGCTTAACGCTAGGAGAGCTGTTCTTC. Amino acid sequence: CASSLTLGELFF.

This chain joins TRBV5-1 and TRBJ1-4; TRBD1 matches 7 bases. Germline assignment: CDR1 SGHRS and CDR2 YFSETQ. This CDR3 contains 16 residues. The junction had 10 bases not matched to a gene; V was cut back by 3 bases and J by 5 bases. CDR3 residues: CASSSERDSRNEKLFF. The CDR3 DNA reads as TGCGCCAGCAGCTCGGAGAGGGACAGCAGGAATGAAAAACTGTTTTTT.

The gene calls are TRBV18 and TRBJ2-3; D may match TRBD1 or TRBD2 (11 bases each). The CDR3 runs 23 residues. Germline CDR1 reads KGHSH; CDR2 reads LQKENI. The ends were cut back, 0 bases at V and 3 bases at J, with 34 bases in the middle. CDR3 in amino acids: CASSPPGTGGRLAGPARTDTQYF. CDR3 coding DNA: TGTGCCAGCTCACCACCCGGGACAGGGGGACGACTAGCGGGACCGGCTCGGACAGATACGCAGTATTTT. Supplemented by reference TRBV18 and TRBJ2-3, the full variable domain reads NAGVMQNPRHLVRRRGQEARLRCSPMKGHSHVYWYRQLPEEGLKFMVYLQKENIIDESGMPKERFSAEFPKEGPSILRIQQVVRGDSAAYFCASSPPGTGGRLAGPARTDTQYFGPGTRLTVL.

The CDR3 DNA is TGTGCCAGCAGCTTAAATGAAAAACTGTTTTTT. Its translation is CASSLNEKLFF. The chain carries TRBV7-9 and TRBJ1-4; the D is unclear. V lost 2 bases and J 5 bases, leaving 0 bases between the germline ends. Germline CDR1 reads SEHNR; CDR2 reads FQNEAQ (reference sequence). The CDR3 has 11 amino acids.

The rearrangement links TRBV27 to TRBJ1-2; 10 positions match TRBD1. Germline V gene sequence: CDR1 MNHEY, CDR2 SMNVEV (reference sequence). Germline trimming cut 5 bases from V and 6 bases from J; bases unmatched to any gene: 12. This CDR3 contains 16 residues. The CDR3 DNA is TGTGCCAGCAGTCGCTCGGGGACAGGGGATTACCATGGCTACACCTTC. It is translated as CASSRSGTGDYHGYTF.

The V call is TRBV2, the J call TRBJ2-7, with 7 positions matching TRBD1. This CDR3 has 14 residues. CDR1 is SNHLY and CDR2 is FYNNEI in the germline V gene. After removal of 10 bases from V and 2 bases from J, the junction contained 11 bases not matched to a gene. Here the CDR3 reads CATFTEDRPYEQYF. The CDR3 DNA follows: TGTGCCACCTTTACAGAGGACAGGCCCTACGAGCAGTACTTC.

The chain carries TRBV6-1 and TRBJ2-1; a weak D match, TRBD2 (6 bases). The V gene's germline CDR1 is MNHNS and CDR2 SASEGT. The CDR3 loop spans 18 amino acids. Between the trimmed V and J ends, which lost 1 base and 0 bases, there was a span of 16 bases. The CDR3 protein is CASSEGASDRGSYNEQFF. CDR3 DNA sequence: TGTGCCAGCAGTGAAGGGGCTAGCGACCGGGGCTCCTACAATGAGCAGTTCTTC.

V gene TRBV29-1 combines with J gene TRBJ2-1, with D perhaps TRBD1 (6 bases). Germline V gene lookup returns CDR1 SQVTM and CDR2 ANQGSEA. V was cut by 1 base and J by 9 bases, with 19 bases left in between. The CDR3 is 15 residues long. The CDR3 here is CSVEAVGAEDTEQFF. The CDR3 nucleotides read TGCAGCGTTGAAGCGGTGGGGGCGGAGGACACTGAGCAGTTCTTC.

The chain joins TRBV7-9 to TRBJ2-7; TRBD2 matches at 9 bases. CDR1 is SEHNR and CDR2 is FQNEAQ in the germline V gene (reference sequence). V gave up 5 bases and J gave up 5 bases; unmatched junction bases: 10. The CDR3 has 15 amino acids. CDR3 DNA: TGTGCCAGCAGCCCCCGATGGGCTAGCGGGAACGAGCAGTACTTC. It encodes CASSPRWASGNEQYF.

V usage is TRBV29-1 and J usage is TRBJ1-1; TRBD1 matches 10 bases. The CDR3 sequence is 13 residues long. With V trimmed by 7 bases and J by 7 bases, 9 bases remained unmatched. The germline V gene has CDR1 SQVTM and CDR2 ANQGSEA. The chain's CDR3 is CSAGQGTSYEAFF. Written as DNA, the CDR3 is TGCAGCGCGGGACAGGGGACTTCTTATGAAGCTTTCTTT. Looking up the rest from reference TRBV29-1 and TRBJ1-1 gives the full variable domain: SAVISQKPSRDICQRGTSLTIQCQVDSQVTMMFWYRQQPGQSLTLIATANQGSEATYESGFVIDKFPISRPNLTFSTLTVSNMSPEDSSIYLCSAGQGTSYEAFFGQGTRLTVV.

The J gene is TRBJ2-7, the V gene TRBV7-8; D is ambiguous. V lost 1 base and J lost 0, with 10 bases in between. The CDR3 has 15 amino acids. Germline V gene lookup returns CDR1 SGHVS and CDR2 FQNEAQ. CDR3 protein: CASSLGRFDSYEQYF. In DNA form, the CDR3 reads TGTGCCAGCAGCTTAGGGCGGTTCGACTCCTACGAGCAGTACTTC.

This chain joins TRBV29-1 and TRBJ1-1; 10 bases map to TRBD1. The CDR3 runs 12 residues. Unmatched junction bases numbered 6, after V lost 6 bases and J lost 8 bases. Per germline, CDR1 SQVTM and CDR2 ANQGSEA. CDR3 protein: CSVGQGHREAFF. CDR3 DNA sequence: TGCAGCGTGGGACAGGGGCATCGAGAAGCTTTCTTT.

The V and J genes are TRBV6-1 and TRBJ2-1, with D perhaps matching TRBD1 (5 bases). This CDR3 has 11 amino acids. Germline lookup yields CDR1 MNHNS and CDR2 SASEGT. The germline V and J ends were trimmed by 10 bases and 3 bases, with 7 bases remaining between them. As DNA, the CDR3 is TGTGCCAAAGGGGACTACAATGAGCAGTTCTTC. Protein sequence: CAKGDYNEQFF.

The CDR3 loop reads CAWSTTGPAPYGYTF. The CDR3 bases are TGTGCCTGGAGTACGACAGGGCCAGCTCCCTATGGCTACACCTTC. This rearrangement joins TRBV30 to TRBJ1-2; 7 nucleotides line up with TRBD1. The CDR3 loop spans 15 amino acids. The V segment lost 2 bases and the J segment 4 bases; nucleotides outside the gene matches: 10. Germline CDR1 GTSNPN, CDR2 SVGIG (reference sequence).